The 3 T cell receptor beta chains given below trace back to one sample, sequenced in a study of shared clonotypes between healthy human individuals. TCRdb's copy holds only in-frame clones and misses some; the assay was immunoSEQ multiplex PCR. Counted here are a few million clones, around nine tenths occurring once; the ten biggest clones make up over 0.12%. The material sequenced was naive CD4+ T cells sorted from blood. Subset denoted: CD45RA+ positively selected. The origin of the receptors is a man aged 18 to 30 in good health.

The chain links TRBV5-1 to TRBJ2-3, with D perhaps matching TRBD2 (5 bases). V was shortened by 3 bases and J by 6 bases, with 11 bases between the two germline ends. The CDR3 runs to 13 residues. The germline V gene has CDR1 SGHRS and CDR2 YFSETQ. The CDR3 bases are TGCGCCAGCAGCTCGAGGTGGAGGGATACGCAGTATTTT. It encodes CASSSRWRDTQYF.

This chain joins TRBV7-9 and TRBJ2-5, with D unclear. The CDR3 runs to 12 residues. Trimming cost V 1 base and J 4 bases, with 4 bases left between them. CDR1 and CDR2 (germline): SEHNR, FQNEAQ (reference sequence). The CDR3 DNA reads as TGTGCCAGCAGCTTAGATGGAGAGACCCAGTACTTC. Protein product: CASSLDGETQYF. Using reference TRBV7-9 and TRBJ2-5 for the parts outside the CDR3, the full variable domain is DTGVSQNPRHKITKRGQNVTFRCDPISEHNRLYWYRQTLGQGPEFLTYFQNEAQLEKSRLLSDRFSAERPKGSFSTLEIQRTEQGDSAMYLCASSLDGETQYFGPGTRLLVL.

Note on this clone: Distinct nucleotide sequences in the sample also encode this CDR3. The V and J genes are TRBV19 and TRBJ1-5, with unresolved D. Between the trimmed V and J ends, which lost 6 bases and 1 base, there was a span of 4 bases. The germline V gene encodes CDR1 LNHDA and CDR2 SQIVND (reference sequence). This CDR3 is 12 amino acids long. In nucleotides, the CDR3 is TGTGCCAGTAGGGAAAGCAATCAGCCCCAGCATTTT. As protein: CASRESNQPQHF. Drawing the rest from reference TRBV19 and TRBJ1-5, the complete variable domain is DGGITQSPKYLFRKEGQNVTLSCEQNLNHDAMYWYRQDPGQGLRLIYYSQIVNDFQKGDIAEGYSVSREKKESFPLTVTSAQKNPTAFYLCASRESNQPQHFGDGTRLSIL.